These T cell receptor beta chains were read from a single sample in a study of blood T cell repertoires in COVID-19. Profiling relied on immunoSEQ multiplex PCR, and the TCRdb table lists in-frame clones only, not all of them. Of 150,000 to 200,000 clones listed, less than 85% are singletons. The sequenced material came from PBMCs or T cells enriched from blood (not recorded which). The receptors were gathered from a man aged 55 to 70 who had recovered from COVID-19. Both conserved end residues are trimmed from each CDR3. D genes are given only for firm matches.

d_gene: .
j_gene: TRBJ2-1
v_gene: TRBV24-1
CDR3aa: ATSDSDSSSSYNEQF

d_gene: TRBD2
j_gene: TRBJ2-1
v_gene: TRBV7-8
CDR3aa: ASSLRGTSGAGEQF

d_gene: .
j_gene: TRBJ2-1
v_gene: TRBV9
CDR3aa: ASSPGGGTGMKYNEQF

d_gene: .
j_gene: TRBJ2-7
v_gene: TRBV5-1
CDR3aa: ASSLRRESEQY

d_gene: TRBD1
j_gene: TRBJ2-5
v_gene: TRBV28
CDR3aa: ASSLTGDGQETQY

d_gene: .
j_gene: TRBJ2-2
v_gene: TRBV5-5
CDR3aa: ASSEHLAGELF

d_gene: .
j_gene: TRBJ2-6
v_gene: TRBV12-3/TRBV12-4
CDR3aa: ASSPSGANVLT

d_gene: TRBD1
j_gene: TRBJ2-5
v_gene: TRBV20-1
CDR3aa: SPRQGETQY

d_gene: .
j_gene: TRBJ2-3
v_gene: TRBV10-3
CDR3aa: AISEERSTDTQY

d_gene: TRBD1
j_gene: TRBJ1-2
v_gene: TRBV28
CDR3aa: ASRLTGAYGYT

d_gene: TRBD2
j_gene: TRBJ2-7
v_gene: TRBV5-1
CDR3aa: ASSPGSGREKSGEQY

d_gene: TRBD1
j_gene: TRBJ1-5
v_gene: TRBV18
CDR3aa: ASSLTGQGGNQPQH

d_gene: .
j_gene: TRBJ2-1
v_gene: TRBV1
CDR3aa: TSSQNIVRHYNEQF

d_gene: .
j_gene: TRBJ2-1
v_gene: TRBV11-2
CDR3aa: ASSFERSSYNEQF

d_gene: .
j_gene: TRBJ2-1
v_gene: TRBV11-2
CDR3aa: ASSPNSRESSYNEQF

d_gene: .
j_gene: TRBJ2-1
v_gene: TRBV15
CDR3aa: ATSRAQPEQF

d_gene: .
j_gene: TRBJ1-2
v_gene: TRBV25-1
CDR3aa: ASSEQGYYGYT

d_gene: TRBD1
j_gene: TRBJ2-3
v_gene: TRBV19
CDR3aa: AWRTGGPTDTQY

d_gene: TRBD1
j_gene: TRBJ1-5
v_gene: TRBV4-1
CDR3aa: ASSQAGQGSNQPQH

d_gene: .
j_gene: TRBJ2-5
v_gene: TRBV3-1/TRBV3-2
CDR3aa: ASSHNQETQY

d_gene: .
j_gene: TRBJ2-3
v_gene: TRBV4-2
CDR3aa: ASSQGSGVGTDTQY

d_gene: .
j_gene: TRBJ2-7
v_gene: TRBV7-6
CDR3aa: ASSFLGEAYEQY

d_gene: .
j_gene: TRBJ1-4
v_gene: TRBV6-5
CDR3aa: ASTGGPGGEKLF

d_gene: TRBD1
j_gene: TRBJ1-5
v_gene: TRBV28
CDR3aa: ASRKFGTGNQPQH

d_gene: .
j_gene: TRBJ2-3
v_gene: TRBV10-3
CDR3aa: AISGDSFTDTQY

d_gene: TRBD1
j_gene: TRBJ2-2
v_gene: TRBV5-1
CDR3aa: ASSTLQGDTGELF

d_gene: .
j_gene: TRBJ2-7
v_gene: TRBV2
CDR3aa: ASSEISGDYEQY

d_gene: TRBD1
j_gene: TRBJ1-3
v_gene: TRBV7-9
CDR3aa: ASSPPTGGGGNTIY

d_gene: TRBD1
j_gene: TRBJ2-2
v_gene: TRBV3-1/TRBV3-2
CDR3aa: ASREAGQGDTGELF

d_gene: .
j_gene: TRBJ2-1
v_gene: TRBV24-1
CDR3aa: ATSDLSDEQF

d_gene: TRBD1
j_gene: TRBJ2-3
v_gene: TRBV7-3
CDR3aa: ASSSRQGLADTQY